This TCR beta chain was sequenced for a study of blood T cell repertoires in COVID-19. For the study at large: COVID-19 samples collected from the United States, Italy and Spain covered acute and convalescent phases.

The Seattle patients joined while their infection was active and were tracked longitudinally afterward. Per the germline V gene, CDR1 is SGDLS and CDR2 is YYNGEE. The CDR3 is 13 amino acids. The V and J ends lost 0 bases and 5 bases respectively, with 8 bases between them. Per the original methods: Estimated nucleated cell counts came from reference gene primer amplification. The repertoire was sequenced with immunoSEQ multiplex PCR; TCRdb's copy has only in-frame clones and lacks some. That table gives V, J and clone size, and the DNA gave D and trimming. The sample records 150,000 or so clones, about four fifths being singletons.

The chain has TRBV9 and TRBJ2-5, with a tentative D call TRBD2 (6 bases). The sequence came from a woman between 70 and 85 years old with COVID-19, enrolled during active disease. Sequenced: peripheral blood. This CDR3 reads CASSVDGGETQYF. The DNA for the CDR3 is TGTGCCAGCAGCGTAGACGGGGGTGAGACCCAGTACTTC.